What follows are 25 T cell receptor beta chains derived from one specimen sequenced in a study of blood T cell repertoires in COVID-19 (TCRdb year 2020). The library was produced with the immunoSEQ multiplex PCR assay. TCRdb limited this immuneACCESS table to in-frame rearrangements with V and J called. A share of clones is missing; checked studies link under half to unresolved V genes, and the rest is unexplained. The sample contains approximately 74,000 clones, around 77% of them found a single time. Approximately 16% of the sample is taken by the ten largest. Input material: peripheral blood. The receptor set was obtained from a man between 60 and 75 years old with acute or convalescent COVID-19.

This clone was recorded only once. The chain employs TRBV3-1 (or the pseudogene TRBV3-2) and TRBJ2-3, with 8 bases aligning to TRBD2. The CDR3 length is 16 residues. Germline lookup yields CDR1 LGHDT and CDR2 YNNKEL (reference sequence). V lost 0 bases and J lost 1; bases outside the gene matches: 3. The CDR3: CASSQEAGVGTDTQYF. The CDR3 DNA is TGTGCCAGCAGCCAAGAAGCGGGGGTGGGCACAGATACGCAGTATTTT.

This chain joins TRBV9 and TRBJ1-1, with TRBD1 as a possible D gene (6 bases). V lost 3 bases and J lost 1, with 10 bases in between. The CDR3 runs to 14 residues. CDR1 and CDR2 from the germline V gene are SGDLS and YYNGEE. In DNA, the CDR3 is TGTGCCAGCAGCGGGGAAGGGGGGAACACTGAAGCTTTCTTT. Translation gives CASSGEGGNTEAFF. Drawing the rest from reference TRBV9 and TRBJ1-1, the complete variable domain is DSGVTQTPKHLITATGQRVTLRCSPRSGDLSVYWYQQSLDQGLQFLIQYYNGEERAKGNILERFSAQQFPDLHSELNLSSLELGDSALYFCASSGEGGNTEAFFGQGTRLTVV.

The chain is built from TRBV18 and TRBJ2-1, with 7 bases matching TRBD1. CDR3 length: 15 residues. The V gene's germline CDR1 is KGHSH and CDR2 LQKENI. Trimming took 3 bases from V and 6 from J; bases not matched to a gene: 8. The CDR3 reads CASSPFMAGGNEQFF. For the CDR3, the DNA is TGTGCCAGCTCACCTTTCATGGCAGGGGGCAATGAGCAGTTCTTC.

The chain recombines TRBV6-5 with TRBJ1-3; 10 nucleotides match TRBD1. J was trimmed by 0 bases and V by 5 bases; bases with no gene match: 1. The germline CDR1 and CDR2 sequences are MNHEY and SVGAGI. CDR3 size: 15 residues. The CDR3 is CASSRDRGSGNTIYF. CDR3 DNA: TGTGCCAGCAGTCGGGACAGGGGCTCTGGAAACACCATATATTTT.

V is TRBV6-2 or TRBV6-3 and J is TRBJ1-1, with TRBD1 matching 7 bases. Germline V gene sequence: CDR1 MNHEY, CDR2 SVGEGT. The CDR3 loop spans 14 amino acids. V gave up 0 bases and J gave up 4 bases; unmatched junction bases: 2. In DNA form, the CDR3 reads TGTGCCAGCAGTTACTCGGGGGACAGCACTGAAGCTTTCTTT. It is translated as CASSYSGDSTEAFF.

The count of this clone is one. This chain joins TRBV4-1 and TRBJ2-5, with 16 bases aligning to TRBD2. V lost 4 bases to trimming and J lost 4 bases; unmatched junction nucleotides: 6. The germline V gene encodes CDR1 MGHRA and CDR2 YSYEKL. The CDR3 runs 17 residues. The CDR3 sequence: CASSPGLAGGLRETQYF. DNA for the CDR3: TGCGCCAGCAGCCCGGGACTAGCGGGGGGGCTGCGAGAGACCCAGTACTTC.

The V gene is TRBV4-3, the J gene TRBJ2-1, with 7 bases matching TRBD2. This CDR3 region has 15 residues. Per germline, CDR1 LGHNA and CDR2 YSLEER. Germline trimming cut 6 bases from V and 3 bases from J; bases unmatched to any gene: 8. CDR3 amino acids: CASSPSSGIYNEQFF. The CDR3 DNA sequence: TGCGCCAGCAGTCCTTCTAGCGGAATCTACAATGAGCAGTTCTTC.

CDR3 in amino acids: CASSSEGGSGNTIYF. For the CDR3, the DNA is TGTGCCAGCAGCTCAGAGGGGGGGTCTGGAAACACCATATATTTT. The rearrangement links TRBV5-4 to TRBJ1-3; D may be TRBD1 (6 bases). The CDR3 is 15 residues long. The V end was cut by 3 bases, the J end by 1 base, with 11 bases between. The germline CDR1 and CDR2 sequences are SGHNT and YYREEE (reference sequence).

The chain combines TRBV6-2 or TRBV6-3 with TRBJ1-6; TRBD1 agrees at 10 bases. This CDR3 is 15 amino acids long. Losses at the gene ends were 5 bases for V and 9 bases for J; bases not matched to a gene: 7. The V gene's germline CDR1 is MNHEY and CDR2 SVGEGT. In DNA, the CDR3 is TGTGCCAGCAGTGACCGACAGGGGGCGAGTTCACCCCTCCACTTT. It is translated as CASSDRQGASSPLHF.

The V call is TRBV7-9, the J call TRBJ2-2; no clear D. V was cut by 6 bases and J by 0 bases, with 8 bases left in between. The CDR3 is 14 residues long. CDR1 SEHNR and CDR2 FQNEAQ come from the germline V gene (reference sequence). CDR3 DNA sequence: TGTGCCAGCAGGCGGTCCTCGAACACCGGGGAGCTGTTTTTT. It codes for CASRRSSNTGELFF.

This sequence joins TRBV18 and TRBJ2-7; 8 bases align to TRBD1. CDR1 and CDR2 from the germline V gene are KGHSH and LQKENI. V lost 1 base and J lost 3; bases outside the gene matches: 8. The CDR3 spans 16 residues. CDR3 residues: CASSPLFRGQDYEQYF. CDR3 in DNA: TGTGCCAGCTCACCACTTTTCCGGGGACAGGACTACGAGCAGTACTTC.

V and J are TRBV3-1 (or the pseudogene TRBV3-2) and TRBJ2-3; D is undetermined. Germline V gene lookup returns CDR1 LGHDT and CDR2 YNNKEL (reference sequence). Trimming cost V 5 bases and J 0 bases, with 12 bases left between them. This CDR3 comprises 15 residues. The CDR3 here is CASSANYVSTDTQYF. The CDR3 nucleotides read TGTGCCAGCAGCGCTAACTACGTTAGCACAGATACGCAGTATTTT.

The V gene is TRBV7-2, the J gene TRBJ1-5; D unresolved. Germline values: CDR1 SGHTA, CDR2 FQGNSA. The CDR3 runs to 14 residues. Trimming pared 1 base from V and 6 bases from J, leaving 10 bases between. CDR3 in amino acids: CASSLVGEFQPQHF. CDR3 DNA: TGTGCCAGCAGCTTAGTAGGAGAGTTTCAGCCCCAGCATTTT.

The V gene is TRBV24-1, the J gene TRBJ2-1, with a possible D match to TRBD2 (5 bases). Germline assignment: CDR1 KGHDR and CDR2 SFDVKD. The CDR3 runs to 15 residues. Trimming removed 5 bases at V and 1 base at J, with 11 bases between. The CDR3 DNA follows: TGTGCCACCAGTGGTCCGGGGAGTTCCTACAATGAGCAGTTCTTC. Residues: CATSGPGSSYNEQFF.

The chain recombines TRBV9 with TRBJ1-2, with 10 positions matching TRBD1. Germline CDR1 SGDLS, CDR2 YYNGEE. This CDR3 has 14 residues. Trimming took 3 bases from V and 6 from J; bases not matched to a gene: 5. The CDR3 spells CASSGQGAQDGYTF. In DNA, the CDR3 is TGTGCCAGCAGCGGACAGGGGGCCCAGGATGGCTACACCTTC.

J is TRBJ2-2 and V is TRBV13; 7 bases agree with TRBD1. Germline V lookup: CDR1 PRHDT, CDR2 FYEKMQ (reference sequence). The length of the CDR3 is 14 residues. Trimming took 3 bases from V and 6 from J; bases not matched to a gene: 4. The CDR3 loop reads CASSLTGKAGELFF. The CDR3 DNA reads TGTGCCAGCAGCTTGACAGGGAAAGCCGGGGAGCTGTTTTTT.

The CDR3, as DNA: TGTGCCAGCAGTGAGCAGGGTGGGGCCTACAATGAGCAGTTCTTC. It specifies CASSEQGGAYNEQFF. This chain uses TRBV2 with TRBJ2-1, with D possibly TRBD1 on 5 matching bases. Trimming removed 3 bases at V and 2 bases at J, with 11 bases between. The CDR3 covers 15 residues. Germline V gives CDR1 SNHLY, CDR2 FYNNEI.

V gene TRBV3-1 (or the pseudogene TRBV3-2) combines with J gene TRBJ2-5; TRBD2 is a possible D gene (7 bases). V was cut by 7 bases and J by 2 bases, with 17 bases left in between. Germline values: CDR1 LGHDT, CDR2 YNNKEL (reference sequence). The CDR3 consists of 15 residues. CDR3 in amino acids: CASTLLGGVQETQYF. Written as DNA, the CDR3 is TGTGCCAGCACGCTATTAGGGGGGGTGCAAGAGACCCAGTACTTC.

This sequence joins TRBV18 and TRBJ1-3, with D possibly matching TRBD1 (6 bases). Germline V gene sequence: CDR1 KGHSH, CDR2 LQKENI. This CDR3 has 14 amino acids. The germline V and J ends were trimmed by 1 base and 7 bases, with 11 bases remaining between them. In DNA form, the CDR3 reads TGTGCCAGCTCACCACGTCAGGGGAAGAACACCATATATTTT. Protein: CASSPRQGKNTIYF.

This clone was counted between two and nine times. V usage is TRBV18 and J usage is TRBJ1-3; 7 nucleotides match TRBD1. Germline lookup yields CDR1 KGHSH and CDR2 LQKENI. The length of the CDR3 is 16 residues. V lost 6 bases, J lost 3 bases, and 11 bases stayed unmatched. CDR3 nucleotides: TGTGCCAGCTCTCCCCAATCTCAGGGGGATGGAAACACCATATATTTT. Its protein product is CASSPQSQGDGNTIYF.

The V call is TRBV3-1 (or the pseudogene TRBV3-2), the J call TRBJ1-6; 7 nucleotides align to TRBD1. In germline, CDR1 is LGHDT, CDR2 YNNKEL (reference sequence). V trimming: 0 bases; J trimming: 15 bases; junction bases outside the gene matches: 11. The CDR3 consists of 15 residues. The CDR3 loop is CASSQEGTAIKLLHF. The CDR3 DNA sequence: TGTGCCAGCAGCCAAGAGGGGACAGCTATTAAACTCCTCCACTTT.

This clone appeared once. The CDR3 protein is CASSIGGSSYEQYF. CDR3 sequence (DNA): TGTGCCAGTAGTATAGGTGGGAGCTCCTACGAGCAGTACTTC. The chain employs TRBV19 and TRBJ2-7; weak D call: TRBD2 (5 bases). Germline V CDR1 and CDR2: LNHDA, SQIVND (reference sequence). The CDR3 is 14 residues long. Trimming left V 1 base short and J 0 bases short, with 7 bases between.

This chain uses TRBV28 with TRBJ1-6; D gene uncertain. Germline values: CDR1 MDHEN, CDR2 SYDVKM. The V end was cut by 7 bases, the J end by 6 bases, with 16 bases between. This CDR3 region has 15 residues. The CDR3 bases are TGTGCCAGCACCATAATGAGGGTGCGTAATTCACCCCTCCACTTT. It translates to CASTIMRVRNSPLHF. Together with reference TRBV28 and TRBJ1-6, the CDR3 gives the full variable domain: DVKVTQSSRYLVKRTGEKVFLECVQDMDHENMFWYRQDPGLGLRLIYFSYDVKMKEKGDIPEGYSVSREKKERFSLILESASTNQTSMYLCASTIMRVRNSPLHFGNGTRLTVT.

The chain links TRBV9 to TRBJ1-2; D is perhaps TRBD1 (5 bases). Germline-derived CDR1 and CDR2 are SGDLS and YYNGEE. CDR3 length equals 14 residues. The V end was cut by 0 bases, the J end by 2 bases, with 8 bases between. The DNA of the CDR3 is TGTGCCAGCAGCGTAGTCGCAGGGAACTATGGCTACACCTTC. Translating it yields CASSVVAGNYGYTF.

This clone was recorded only once. The V gene is TRBV29-1, the J gene TRBJ2-2, with TRBD1 matching over 8 bases. Germline V CDR1 and CDR2: SQVTM, ANQGSEA. The CDR3 has 15 amino acids. Trimming removed 8 bases from V and 2 bases from J; junction bases left unmatched: 10. This CDR3 is CSYTKGTGNTGELFF. The DNA for the CDR3 is TGCAGCTATACAAAAGGGACAGGTAACACCGGGGAGCTGTTTTTT.